The source of this T cell receptor beta chain is a study of OX40 agonist ivuxolimab in advanced cancers. About the investigation overall: Ivuxolimab was a fully human IgG2 agonistic monoclonal antibody targeting the costimulatory receptor OX40 (CD134). Intravenous ivuxolimab was administered to patients every 2 weeks at six dose levels: 0.01, 0.1, 0.3, 1.5, 3 and 10 mg/kg. Of the roughly 51 patients in dose escalation, 19 had hepatocellular carcinoma, approximately 15 had melanoma, 9 had renal cell carcinoma and 9 had head and neck cancer. A male proportion of 70% to 90% and a mean age of approximately 60 years, ranging from roughly 23 to 80, were recorded for the dose-escalation cohort. Prior anti-PD-1, anti-PD-L1 or anti-CTLA-4 therapy was permitted, and checkpoint inhibitors had been received by approximately 39% of dose-escalation patients. Partial responses were achieved by three dose-escalation patients, of whom one had hepatocellular carcinoma and two had cutaneous melanoma. The point of sequencing TCRbeta in the periphery was to test whether ivuxolimab changed TCR sequence diversity and drove clonal T-cell expansion. The monotherapy dose-escalation portion (N ≈ 52 patients) of the phase I ivuxolimab trial is reported in the paper.

Patients with a history of autoimmune disease or receiving systemic immunosuppression were excluded from the trial. Peripheral blood for TCR sequencing was collected from all dose cohorts at baseline, on cycle 4 day 1, and on cycle 7 day 1. The samples were taken from a phase I, first-in-human, multicenter, open-label dose-escalation trial of ivuxolimab. Adults with locally advanced or metastatic melanoma, renal cell, hepatocellular, or head and neck squamous cell carcinoma were enrolled in the trial. Before TCR sequencing, CD4+ T cells and CD8+ T cells were sorted from peripheral blood as separate populations. Trimming removed 5 bases from V and 2 bases from J; the gene matches leave 3 bases unexplained. The CDR3 spans 14 residues, from the cysteine through the phenylalanine. The retained sequence is limited to the CDR3, 42 bases, with the frame set at the first base. The germline V gene yields MNHEY for CDR1 and SVGAGI for CDR2.

The full study reports these points: Which antigens the clonally expanded peripheral T cells were specific for was not determined. Low levels of normalized T-cell clonal expansion were also seen in some patients who did not respond. At doses of 0.1 to 3.0 mg/kg, clonal expansion of both CD4+ and CD8+ blood T cells was observed from baseline to week 6. Partial responders in the 0.1-3.0 mg/kg groups had among the lowest normalized peripheral clonal expansion, especially among CD8+ T cells. After ivuxolimab, CD8+ T cells had more expanded clones than CD4+ T cells on average.

Remarks on this clone: What antigen it recognizes has not been identified. No much larger clonotype is one base removed from it; base qualities were not supplied.

For sequencing of the TCRbeta CDR3 region, genomic DNA was extracted from the sorted cells. The immunoSEQ Assay was used to sequence the TCRbeta CDR3 regions. TCRdb stores this immuneACCESS table with in-frame sequences only. Part of the clones is absent; in the studies checked, under half of the shortfall reflects unresolved V genes, and no reason is known for the rest. Recorded for this sample are 95,000 to 100,000 clones; 85% to 95% of them occurred a single time. The ten largest clones capture roughly 0.26% of the sample. The clonotype comes from an adult with an advanced solid tumor such as melanoma, head and neck, liver or kidney cancer. Sample: CD4+ or CD8+ T cells sorted from blood, taken in a trial of the OX40 agonist ivuxolimab. The rearrangement combines TRBV6-5 with TRBJ2-1, and 7 junction bases match TRBD1. The sequenced DNA is TGTGCCAGCAGTGACAGGGCGACCTACAATGAGCAGTTCTTC. Its translation is CASSDRATYNEQFF.